This TCR beta chain comes out of a study of siplizumab effects on memory and regulatory T cells. Study-wide results and caveats: Sequences below about 10^-5 frequency were poorly captured, and few alloreactive clones mapped to unstimulated subsets. Alloreactive sequences from unstimulated CD4+ memory cells fell significantly with siplizumab. Roughly 75-97% of dividing CD4+ or CD8+ clones were without an attributable naive or memory phenotype.

Around 9.2 x 10^4 TCR templates underwent assay in every sample. TCRdb's copy holds only in-frame clones and misses some; the assay was immunoSEQ multiplex PCR. This sample has fewer than 100,000 clones; approximately 95% occur once, and the top ten carry under 20%. As regards this clone: Its antigen is not identified.

The CDR3 totals 16 residues. Germline CDR1 reads MNHEY; CDR2 reads SMNVEV (reference sequence). The J segment lost 0 bases and the V segment lost 6 bases, leaving 10 bases of the junction unmatched. The sample consisted of CD8+ T cells sorted from blood. This chain connects TRBV27 to TRBJ1-1; 7 bases fit TRBD1. This TCR came from a human donor in good health. CDR3 coding DNA: TGTGCCAGCAGCCGACAGGGAGGGGCGATGAACACTGAAGCTTTCTTT. Translating it yields CASSRQGGAMNTEAFF.